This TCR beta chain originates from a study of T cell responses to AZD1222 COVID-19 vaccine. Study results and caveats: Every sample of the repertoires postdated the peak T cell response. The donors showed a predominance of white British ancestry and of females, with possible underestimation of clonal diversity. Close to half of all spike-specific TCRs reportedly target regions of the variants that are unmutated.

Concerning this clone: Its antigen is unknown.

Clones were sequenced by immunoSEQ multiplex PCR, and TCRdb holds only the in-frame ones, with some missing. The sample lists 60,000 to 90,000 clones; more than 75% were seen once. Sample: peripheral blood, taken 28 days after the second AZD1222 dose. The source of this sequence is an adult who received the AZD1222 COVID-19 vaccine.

The DNA of the CDR3 is TGTGCCAGCAGCCCCCCCTCCCGCGGGGATGAGACCCAGTACTTC. Translation: CASSPPSRGDETQYF. The chain is built from TRBV3-1 (or the pseudogene TRBV3-2) and TRBJ2-5; a possible D gene is TRBD2 (6 bases). There are 15 residues in the CDR3. The V end was cut by 4 bases, the J end by 5 bases, with 17 bases between. Germline assignment: CDR1 LGHDT and CDR2 YNNKEL (reference sequence).